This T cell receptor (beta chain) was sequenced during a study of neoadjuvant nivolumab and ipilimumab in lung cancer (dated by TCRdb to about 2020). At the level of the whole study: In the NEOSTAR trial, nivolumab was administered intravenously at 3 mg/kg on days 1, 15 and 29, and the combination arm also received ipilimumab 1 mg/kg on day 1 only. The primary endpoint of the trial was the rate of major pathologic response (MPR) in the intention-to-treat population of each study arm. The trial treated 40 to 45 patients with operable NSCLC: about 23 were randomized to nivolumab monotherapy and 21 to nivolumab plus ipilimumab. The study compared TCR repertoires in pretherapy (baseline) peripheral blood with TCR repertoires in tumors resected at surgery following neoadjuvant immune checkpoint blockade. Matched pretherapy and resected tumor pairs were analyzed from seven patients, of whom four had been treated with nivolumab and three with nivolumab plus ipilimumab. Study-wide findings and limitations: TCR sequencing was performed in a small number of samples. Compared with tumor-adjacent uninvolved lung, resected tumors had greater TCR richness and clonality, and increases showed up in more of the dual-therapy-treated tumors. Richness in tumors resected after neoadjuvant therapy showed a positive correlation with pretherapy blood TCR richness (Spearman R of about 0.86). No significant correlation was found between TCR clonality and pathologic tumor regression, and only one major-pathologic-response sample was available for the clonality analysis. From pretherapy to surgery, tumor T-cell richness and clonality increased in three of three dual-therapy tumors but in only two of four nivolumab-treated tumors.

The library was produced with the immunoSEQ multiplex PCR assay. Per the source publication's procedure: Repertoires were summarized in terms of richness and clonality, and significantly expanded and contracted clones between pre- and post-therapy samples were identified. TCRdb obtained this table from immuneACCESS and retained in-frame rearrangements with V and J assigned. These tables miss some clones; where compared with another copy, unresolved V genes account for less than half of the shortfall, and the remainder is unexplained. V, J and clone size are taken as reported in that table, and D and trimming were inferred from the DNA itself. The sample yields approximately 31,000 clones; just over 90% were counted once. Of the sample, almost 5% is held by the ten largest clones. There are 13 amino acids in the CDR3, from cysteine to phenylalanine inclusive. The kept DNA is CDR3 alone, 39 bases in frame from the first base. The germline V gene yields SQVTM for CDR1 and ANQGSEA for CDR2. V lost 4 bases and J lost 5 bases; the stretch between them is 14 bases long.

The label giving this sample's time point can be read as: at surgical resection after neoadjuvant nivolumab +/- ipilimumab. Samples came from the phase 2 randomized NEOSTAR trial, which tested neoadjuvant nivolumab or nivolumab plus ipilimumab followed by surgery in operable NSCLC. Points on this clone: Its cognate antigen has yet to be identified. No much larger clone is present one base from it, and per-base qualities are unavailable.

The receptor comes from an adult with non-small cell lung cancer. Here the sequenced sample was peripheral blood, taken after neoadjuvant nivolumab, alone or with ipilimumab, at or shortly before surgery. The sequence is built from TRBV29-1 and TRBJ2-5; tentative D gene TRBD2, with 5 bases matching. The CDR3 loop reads CSVVSITGETQYF. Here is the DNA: TGCAGCGTTGTGTCAATTACGGGGGAGACCCAGTACTTC.